This T cell receptor (beta chain) was found in a study of graft-versus-host responses after intestinal transplantation. Whole-study context: The study gave all recipients anti-thymocyte globulin induction, then tacrolimus and steroids for approximately three years. Whole-study results and caveats: Early post-transplant HvG declines tracked with peak circulating GvH clone levels.

TCRdb's copy holds only in-frame clones and misses some; the assay was immunoSEQ multiplex PCR. The profile shows 15,000 to 20,000 clones, more than 80% of them singletons. In the case of this clone: Its antigen is still unknown.

This CDR3 spans 14 amino acids. V lost 4 bases, J lost 2 bases, and 2 bases stayed unmatched. Per germline, CDR1 MRHNA and CDR2 SNTAGT. The source is a human patient who received an intestinal transplant, so some T cells may come from the graft donor. The chain uses TRBV6-4 and TRBJ2-3, with 8 bases matching TRBD1. Specimen: PBMCs, collected 350 to 400 days after transplant. CDR3 sequence reads: CASSGTGHTDTQYF. CDR3 sequence (DNA): TGTGCCAGCAGTGGGACAGGGCACACAGATACGCAGTATTTT.